Listed below are T cell receptor beta chains from one sample, sequenced in a study of blood T cell repertoires in COVID-19. Data came from immunoSEQ multiplex PCR; TCRdb stores just in-frame clones and leaves some out. The sample carries 130,000 or so clones, roughly four fifths recorded once. The sequenced material came from peripheral blood. These receptors all come from a woman between 55 and 75 years old with acute or convalescent COVID-19. Both conserved end residues are part of each CDR3. The order of the fields is clone size, V gene, D gene, J gene, CDR3 DNA, CDR3 protein. The D gene is left open where the match is weak. Where a row states a size, it is once, few, many or the class of an expanded clone; other rows omit it.

NA	TRBV11-3	TRBD1	TRBJ1-1	TGTGCCAGCAGCCGAACAGGGGGCACTGAAGCTTTCTTT	CASSRTGGTEAFF
NA	TRBV3-1/TRBV3-2	NA	TRBJ1-2	TGTGCCAGCAGATATAGAGCGGGGGCAACTAACTATGGCTACACCTTC	CASRYRAGATNYGYTF
once	TRBV4-1	NA	TRBJ2-3	TGCGCCAGCAGTAGAGGGTCAGATACGCAGTATTTT	CASSRGSDTQYF
NA	TRBV14	NA	TRBJ1-3	TGTGCCAGCAGACGGGGAAACACCATATATTTT	CASRRGNTIYF
NA	TRBV2	NA	TRBJ1-2	TGTGCCAGCCGCGGACAGAATTATGGCTACACCTTC	CASRGQNYGYTF
NA	TRBV20-1	TRBD1	TRBJ2-1	TGCAGTGCCCGGGACAGATTTAAGCAGTTCTTC	CSARDRFKQFF
NA	TRBV7-3	TRBD1	TRBJ2-2	TGTGCCAGCAGCTCCGGACAGGGGAACACCGGGGAGCTGTTTTTT	CASSSGQGNTGELFF
NA	TRBV11-2	NA	TRBJ1-1	TGTGCCAGCAGCTTAGAAGGGGGGAACACTGAAGCTTTCTTT	CASSLEGGNTEAFF
NA	TRBV19	NA	TRBJ1-1	TGTGCCAGTAGTATGGCGGTGAACACTGAAGCTTTCTTT	CASSMAVNTEAFF
NA	TRBV9	TRBD2	TRBJ2-3	TGTGCCAGCAGCGTATCGGGACTAGCTAAGGATACGCAGTATTTT	CASSVSGLAKDTQYF
NA	TRBV21-1	NA	TRBJ2-1	TGTGCCAGCAGCAATTTTTCGGGGGACGACTCCTACAATGAGCAGTTCTTC	CASSNFSGDDSYNEQFF
NA	TRBV4-1	NA	TRBJ2-3	TGCGCCAGCAGCCCGAGAGAGTCCCCCACAGATACGCAGTATTTT	CASSPRESPTDTQYF
few	TRBV19	NA	TRBJ2-7	TGTGCCAGTAGTACCTACTACGAGCAGTACTTC	CASSTYYEQYF
NA	TRBV19	TRBD1	TRBJ1-1	TGTGCCAGTACGACAGGGGCATTCCGGGAGAGAGCTTTCTTT	CASTTGAFRERAFF
NA	TRBV5-4	TRBD1	TRBJ2-5	TGTGCCAGCAGCTTTAAGGGACAGAACCAAGAGACCCAGTACTTC	CASSFKGQNQETQYF
NA	TRBV2	NA	TRBJ2-3	TGTGCCAGCAGCCTTGGGGGGACTAGCACAGATACGCAGTATTTT	CASSLGGTSTDTQYF
NA	TRBV6-5	TRBD1	TRBJ1-6	TGTGCCAGCACTCCGGACAGGGTTAATTCACCCCTCCACTTT	CASTPDRVNSPLHF
once	TRBV7-6	TRBD2	TRBJ2-2	TGTGCCAGCAGCCCTGGCGGGGGGGAAACCGGGGAGCTGTTTTTT	CASSPGGGETGELFF
NA	TRBV30	TRBD1	TRBJ1-2	TGTGCCTGGACCCCTTGGGACAGGGGGAATGGCTACACCTTC	CAWTPWDRGNGYTF
NA	TRBV3-1/TRBV3-2	NA	TRBJ2-2	TGTGCCAGCAGCCAAGCCCAGGGCGCGAACACCGGGGAGCTGTTTTTT	CASSQAQGANTGELFF
NA	TRBV12-3/TRBV12-4	NA	TRBJ1-1	TGTGCCAGCAGGGCCCAGGGGCCTACTGAAGCTTTCTTT	CASRAQGPTEAFF
NA	TRBV2	NA	TRBJ1-6	TGTGCCAGCAGTGGAGAGGAGAATTCACCCCTCCACTTT	CASSGEENSPLHF
NA	TRBV9	NA	TRBJ1-6	TGTGCCAGCAGCGTAGTTGAAGGGCAGGGATCACCCCTCCACTTT	CASSVVEGQGSPLHF
NA	TRBV7-2	NA	TRBJ2-3	TGTGCCAGCAGCAAGACTTGGAGAGATACGCAGTATTTT	CASSKTWRDTQYF
NA	TRBV7-9	TRBD1	TRBJ1-2	TGTGCCAGCAGCTCTAATACACAGGGGGGACGGGGCTACACCTTC	CASSSNTQGGRGYTF
NA	TRBV2	NA	TRBJ1-2	TGTGCCAGCAGTGACTCCAGGGGTTTCTATGGCTACACCTTC	CASSDSRGFYGYTF
NA	TRBV11-2	NA	TRBJ2-5	TGTGCCAGCAGCTTAGAGCGCCAAGAGACCCAGTACTTC	CASSLERQETQYF
NA	TRBV5-1	TRBD1	TRBJ1-1	TGCGCCAGCAGCAACGACAGGGCCACTGAAGCTTTCTTT	CASSNDRATEAFF
NA	TRBV2	TRBD1	TRBJ1-4	TGTGCCAGCAGCCCACAGGGGTGGGGCAATGAAAAACTGTTTTTT	CASSPQGWGNEKLFF
NA	TRBV7-2	NA	TRBJ1-5	TGTGCCAGCAGCTTAGTGGCGGGGGATCAGCCCCAGCATTTT	CASSLVAGDQPQHF
NA	TRBV30	NA	TRBJ2-4	TGTGCCTGGAGTGGGCAGTTCGGGAACATTCAGTACTTC	CAWSGQFGNIQYF
few	TRBV5-5	TRBD1	TRBJ1-2	TGTGCCAGCAGCTTGCCGACAGGGGGCGCTGGCTACACCTTC	CASSLPTGGAGYTF
NA	TRBV4-1	NA	TRBJ1-4	TGCGCCAGCAGCCAAGAGGCGGGGGTAAGGGAAAAACTGTTTTTT	CASSQEAGVREKLFF
few	TRBV12-3/TRBV12-4	NA	TRBJ2-3	TGTGCCAGCAAGCAGGCAGATACGCAGTATTTT	CASKQADTQYF
NA	TRBV30	NA	TRBJ1-2	TGTGCCTGGAGCTCTAGGGGAGGTTACACCTTC	CAWSSRGGYTF
NA	TRBV4-2	NA	TRBJ2-5	TGTGCCAGCAGCCCAAATCCCCCCACCGGCGCGACCGGGAGAGAGACCCAGTACTTC	CASSPNPPTGATGRETQYF
NA	TRBV5-1	TRBD1	TRBJ1-2	TGCGCCAGCAGCTTGGGGCCGACAGGGACGGGAGAAGACACCTTC	CASSLGPTGTGEDTF
few	TRBV5-6	NA	TRBJ1-1	TGTGCCAGCAGCTTGGGAGGGCCTACTGAAGCTTTCTTT	CASSLGGPTEAFF
NA	TRBV9	TRBD2	TRBJ2-3	TGTGCCAGCAGCGCAACCTTAGCGGGGAGCTCGACGCAGTATTTT	CASSATLAGSSTQYF
NA	TRBV14	NA	TRBJ1-5	TGTGCCAGCAGCCTAACAGGGACCCAGCCCCAGCATTTT	CASSLTGTQPQHF
NA	TRBV5-4	TRBD1	TRBJ1-2	TGTGCCAGCAGCTTGTCGACAGGGCTGGTCTATGGCTACACCTTC	CASSLSTGLVYGYTF
NA	TRBV27	NA	TRBJ1-4	TGTGCCAGCAGTTTAGCCGGGGGTATTGAAAAACTGTTTTTT	CASSLAGGIEKLFF
NA	TRBV7-2	NA	TRBJ1-3	TGTGCCAGCAGCTTAGTGGAGGGTGCTGGAAACACCATATATTTT	CASSLVEGAGNTIYF
NA	TRBV19	TRBD1	TRBJ1-5	TGTGCCAGTAGTATACCAACGGTGCAGGGGGCCCAGCATTTT	CASSIPTVQGAQHF
NA	TRBV28	NA	TRBJ1-2	TGTGCCAGCAGCCAAACTTTATATGGCTACACCTTC	CASSQTLYGYTF
once	TRBV6-6	NA	TRBJ1-4	TGTGCCAGCAGGGGCAAGAATGAAAAACTGTTTTTT	CASRGKNEKLFF
once	TRBV29-1	TRBD1	TRBJ1-1	TGCAGCGTTTCGGACAGGGGGGGAACTGAAGCTTTCTTT	CSVSDRGGTEAFF
NA	TRBV30	TRBD2	TRBJ2-3	TGTGCCTGGAGTTCGGGACTAGCCCCAGATACGCAGTATTTT	CAWSSGLAPDTQYF
NA	TRBV18	NA	TRBJ1-2	TGTGCCAGCTCACTCGGGATTGACAGGCCCTATGGCTACACCTTC	CASSLGIDRPYGYTF
NA	TRBV5-1	NA	TRBJ2-3	TGCGCCAGCAGCCGGGGTTTAGTAGATACGCAGTATTTT	CASSRGLVDTQYF
NA	TRBV6-5	TRBD1	TRBJ1-4	TGTGCCAGCAGGGGACAGGCAACTAATGAAAAACTGTTTTTT	CASRGQATNEKLFF
NA	TRBV5-3	TRBD2	TRBJ2-7	TGTGCCAGAAGCTTGCTAGCGGGGGTGTACGAGCAGTACTTC	CARSLLAGVYEQYF
NA	TRBV6-6	NA	TRBJ1-4	TGTGCCAGCAGTTACTCGCCCGGACAGACCCATGAAAAACTGTTTTTT	CASSYSPGQTHEKLFF
NA	TRBV24-1	TRBD1	TRBJ1-2	TGTGCCACCAGTGATCCGGGACAGGGTCTTAACTATGGCTACACCTTC	CATSDPGQGLNYGYTF
NA	TRBV19	NA	TRBJ2-6	TGTGCCAGTAGTATATCGACAGGCGTCTCTGGGGCCAACGTCCTGACTTTC	CASSISTGVSGANVLTF
NA	TRBV18	NA	TRBJ1-1	TGTGCCAGCTCACCACAGGACAGTTTGCTTAACACTGAAGCTTTCTTT	CASSPQDSLLNTEAFF
NA	TRBV12-5	TRBD1	TRBJ1-6	TGTGCTAGTGGCCCCGGGACAGGGGGATCACCCCTCCACTTT	CASGPGTGGSPLHF
NA	TRBV10-3	NA	TRBJ1-2	TGTGCCAGTAACGCGCCAGCCGGGAGCGGCTACACCTTC	CASNAPAGSGYTF